This T cell receptor beta chain is from a study of T cell responses to AZD1222 COVID-19 vaccine. Overall study results and limits: Unmutated variant regions are reportedly the target of nearly half of TCRs that are spike-specific. Just five to seven people given AZD1222 tested seropositive at baseline.

Trimming removed 4 bases from V and 1 base from J; junction bases left unmatched: 14. The CDR3 is 17 amino acids. Germline values: CDR1 SGHNT, CDR2 YYREEE (reference sequence). This clone appeared a single time. Antigen specificity is unknown. This table comes from immunoSEQ multiplex PCR, and its TCRdb copy is limited to in-frame clones, with some not included. The table records some 120,000 clones, about 88% of them present only once. The chain recombines TRBV5-4 with TRBJ2-7, with 7 bases that match TRBD2. The sample consisted of peripheral blood, taken 28 days after the second AZD1222 dose. The sequence came from an adult who received the AZD1222 COVID-19 vaccine. CDR3 sequence reads: CASSPGGLAEASYEQYF. CDR3 bases: TGTGCCAGCAGCCCCGGTGGGCTAGCGGAAGCTTCCTACGAGCAGTACTTC.